This T cell receptor (beta chain) was found in a study of blood T cell repertoires in COVID-19. Method: immunoSEQ multiplex PCR; TCRdb's copy keeps in-frame clones and lacks some. Of approximately 260,000 clones listed, about 80% are singletons. This clone was observed once. This CDR3 spans 17 amino acids. The germline V gene encodes CDR1 KGHDR and CDR2 SFDVKD. V dropped 4 bases and J dropped 4; count of bases not matched to a gene: 13. The TCR sequence derives from a man younger than 45 with acute COVID-19. This sequence joins TRBV24-1 and TRBJ1-2; 8 bases are shared with TRBD1. The source material was PBMCs or T cells enriched from blood (not recorded which). The CDR3 DNA sequence: TGTGCCACCAGTGACCCAAATCCTCAGGGGGCTGGCTATGGCTACACCTTC. Amino acid sequence: CATSDPNPQGAGYGYTF.